The following is a TCR beta chain sequence with its context. V lost 5 bases to trimming and J lost 10 bases; unmatched junction nucleotides: 6. Germline V gene data show CDR1 as KGHSH and CDR2 as LQKENI. This CDR3 has 14 residues. The data stem from a study of blood T cell repertoires in COVID-19. Study-level information: Italy, Spain and the United States were the sources of the convalescent and acute COVID-19 samples.

Sequencing was performed with immunoSEQ multiplex PCR; in TCRdb, only in-frame clones are kept and a portion is missing. The table lists some 150,000 clones, over 80% of them singletons, with more than 5% in the top ten. The chain employs TRBV18 and TRBJ1-6; 9 nucleotides match TRBD1. This sequence was found in a woman between 40 and 50 years old who had recovered from COVID-19. Sequenced material: PBMCs or T cells enriched from blood (not recorded which). DNA for the CDR3: TGTGCCAGCTCAGCCGGGACAGGGAGGTCACCCCTCCACTTT. The encoded protein is CASSAGTGRSPLHF.